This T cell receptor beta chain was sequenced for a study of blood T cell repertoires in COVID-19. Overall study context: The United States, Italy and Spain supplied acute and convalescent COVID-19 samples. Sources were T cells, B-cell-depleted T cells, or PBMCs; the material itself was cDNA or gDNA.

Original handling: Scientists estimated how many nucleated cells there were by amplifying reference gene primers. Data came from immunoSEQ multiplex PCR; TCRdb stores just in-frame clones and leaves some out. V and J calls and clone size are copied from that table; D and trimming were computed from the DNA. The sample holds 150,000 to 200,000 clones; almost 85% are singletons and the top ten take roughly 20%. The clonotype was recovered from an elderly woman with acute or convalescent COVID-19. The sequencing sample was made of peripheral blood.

The CDR3 here is CASSNGFRGANVLTF. The CDR3 nucleotides are TGTGCCAGCAGTAACGGGTTTCGCGGGGCCAACGTCCTGACTTTC. The chain joins TRBV6-2 or TRBV6-3 to TRBJ2-6; the D is unclear. V dropped 5 bases and J dropped 4 bases, with 12 bases sitting between them. Germline CDR1 and CDR2: MNHEY and SVGEGT. The CDR3 has 15 residues.